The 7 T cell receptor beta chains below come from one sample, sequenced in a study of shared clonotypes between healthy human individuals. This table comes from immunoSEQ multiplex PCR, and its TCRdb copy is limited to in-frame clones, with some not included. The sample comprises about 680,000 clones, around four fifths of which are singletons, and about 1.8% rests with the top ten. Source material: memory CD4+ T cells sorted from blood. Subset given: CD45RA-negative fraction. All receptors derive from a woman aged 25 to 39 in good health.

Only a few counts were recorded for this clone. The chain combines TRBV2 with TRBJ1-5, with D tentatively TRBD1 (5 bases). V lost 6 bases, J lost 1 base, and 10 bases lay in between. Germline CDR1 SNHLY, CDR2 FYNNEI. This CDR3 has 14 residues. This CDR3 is CASSRDRSNQPQHF. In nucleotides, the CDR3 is TGTGCCAGCAGCCGGGACCGCAGCAATCAGCCCCAGCATTTT.

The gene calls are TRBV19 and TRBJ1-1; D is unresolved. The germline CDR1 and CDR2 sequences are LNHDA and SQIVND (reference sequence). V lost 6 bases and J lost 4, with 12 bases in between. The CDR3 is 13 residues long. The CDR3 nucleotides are TGTGCCAGTAGGAGACATCTTTCCACTGAAGCTTTCTTT. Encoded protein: CASRRHLSTEAFF.

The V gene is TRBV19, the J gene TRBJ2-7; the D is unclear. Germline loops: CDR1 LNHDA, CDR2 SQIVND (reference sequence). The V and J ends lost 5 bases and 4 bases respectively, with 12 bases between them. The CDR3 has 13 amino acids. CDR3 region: CASSSMDGYEQYF. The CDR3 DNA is TGTGCCAGTAGTTCGATGGACGGTTACGAGCAGTACTTC.

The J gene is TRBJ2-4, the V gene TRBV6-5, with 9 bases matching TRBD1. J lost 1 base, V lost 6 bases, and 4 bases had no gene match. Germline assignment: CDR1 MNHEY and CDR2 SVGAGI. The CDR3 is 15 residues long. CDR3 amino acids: CASRGQGNAKNIQYF. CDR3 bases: TGTGCCAGCAGGGGACAGGGAAATGCCAAAAACATTCAGTACTTC.

Written as DNA, the CDR3 is TGTGCCAGCAGCGCACGTCCTACAACTAATGAAAAACTGTTTTTT. Translating it yields CASSARPTTNEKLFF. This chain links TRBV6-1 with TRBJ1-4; D gene uncertain. V was trimmed by 6 bases and J by 0 bases, leaving 11 bases between them. Germline CDR1 is MNHNS and CDR2 is SASEGT. The CDR3 sequence is 15 residues long.

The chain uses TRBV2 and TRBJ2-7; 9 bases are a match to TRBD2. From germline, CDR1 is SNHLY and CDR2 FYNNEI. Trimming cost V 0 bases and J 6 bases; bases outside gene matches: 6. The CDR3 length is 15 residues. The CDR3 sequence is CASSEALRGRGEQYF. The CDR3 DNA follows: TGTGCCAGCAGTGAAGCGCTTCGCGGGAGGGGCGAGCAGTACTTC.

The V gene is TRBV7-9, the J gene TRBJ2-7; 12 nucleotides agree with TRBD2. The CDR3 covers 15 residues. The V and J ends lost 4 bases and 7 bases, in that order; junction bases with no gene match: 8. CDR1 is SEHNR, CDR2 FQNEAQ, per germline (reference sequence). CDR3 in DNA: TGTGCCAGCAGCTCTCAGGGACTAGCGGGTGGAGAGCAGTACTTC. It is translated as CASSSQGLAGGEQYF.